These 19 T cell receptor beta chains share one sample of origin, sequenced in a study of blood T cell repertoires in COVID-19. Generated by immunoSEQ multiplex PCR, the TCRdb table keeps only in-frame clones and is missing some. The sample yields around 310,000 clones, approximately 91% seen once. Material: peripheral blood. The receptors were sampled from a woman between 55 and 75 years old with acute or convalescent COVID-19.

V and J are TRBV28 and TRBJ2-5; 7 bases are a match to TRBD1. Germline V gene data show CDR1 as MDHEN and CDR2 as SYDVKM. J gave up 5 bases and V 6 bases, and 6 bases lay outside the gene matches. CDR3 size: 13 residues. The CDR3, as DNA: TGTGCCAGCAGCTTACAGGGGACGGAGACCCAGTACTTC. The encoded protein is CASSLQGTETQYF.

The chain joins TRBV14 to TRBJ1-1; no firm D call. The germline gives CDR1 SGHDN, CDR2 FVKESK. This CDR3 is built from 13 residues. Trimming shortened V by 0 bases and J by 2 bases, and 4 bases separated the two germline ends. In DNA, the CDR3 is TGTGCCAGCAGCCAAGATCTCAACACTGAAGCTTTCTTT. It encodes CASSQDLNTEAFF.

A few counts support this clone. The chain is built from TRBV19 and TRBJ2-2; TRBD1 aligns across 8 bases. There are 14 residues in the CDR3. Germline V CDR1 and CDR2: LNHDA, SQIVND (reference sequence). V shed 6 bases and J 7 bases; nucleotides not matched to a gene: 7. CDR3 DNA: TGTGCCAGTAGGTCAGGGGGCCAGGGCGGGGAGCTGTTTTTT. It translates to CASRSGGQGGELFF.

CDR3: CASSLVGARAFF. In DNA form, the CDR3 reads TGTGCCAGCAGTTTAGTGGGGGCTCGGGCTTTCTTT. The chain has TRBV12-3 or TRBV12-4 and TRBJ1-1; tentative D call: TRBD1 (6 bases). The length of the CDR3 is 12 residues. Trimming took 1 base from V and 11 from J, leaving 11 bases between them.

This clone was seen a single time. The chain joins TRBV10-3 to TRBJ2-7; D perhaps matches TRBD1 (6 bases). Trimming left V 6 bases short and J 6 bases short, with 15 bases between. Germline loops: CDR1 ENHRY, CDR2 SYGVKD. The CDR3 loop spans 13 amino acids. The CDR3 sequence is CAISLYREREQYF. The CDR3 DNA follows: TGTGCCATCAGCCTCTACAGGGAGCGCGAGCAGTACTTC.

Comment on this clone: Other DNA variants within this sample encode the same CDR3. The rearrangement joins TRBV27 to TRBJ1-5; weak D call: TRBD1 (6 bases). V was pared by 2 bases and J by 1 base, with 6 bases between. Germline CDR1 and CDR2: MNHEY and SMNVEV (reference sequence). CDR3 length equals 14 residues. The CDR3 here is CASSLQGSNQPQHF. The DNA for the CDR3 is TGTGCCAGCAGTTTACAGGGGAGCAATCAGCCCCAGCATTTT.

This chain joins TRBV5-5 and TRBJ1-1; 9 bases line up with TRBD1. CDR1 is SGHKS and CDR2 is YYEKEE in the germline V gene (reference sequence). The CDR3 runs to 14 residues. The V segment lost 2 bases and the J segment 8 bases; nucleotides outside the gene matches: 7. The CDR3 loop reads CASSFWDRVWEAFF. In DNA, the CDR3 is TGTGCCAGCAGCTTTTGGGACAGGGTGTGGGAAGCTTTCTTT.

V is TRBV7-2 and J is TRBJ2-7; the D gene is possibly TRBD2 (6 bases). The germline CDR1 and CDR2 sequences are SGHTA and FQGNSA. V dropped 1 base and J dropped 6 bases, with 10 bases sitting between them. This CDR3 has 13 residues. For the CDR3, the DNA is TGTGCCAGCAGCTTAGGGGGGGATCTCGAGCAGTACTTC. This sequence encodes CASSLGGDLEQYF. The full variable domain, completed using reference TRBV7-2 and TRBJ2-7, is GAGVSQSPSNKVTEKGKDVELRCDPISGHTALYWYRQSLGQGLEFLIYFQGNSAPDKSGLPSDRFSAERTGGSVSTLTIQRTQQEDSAVYLCASSLGGDLEQYFGPGTRLTVT.

V and J are TRBV16 and TRBJ1-1; D gene ambiguous. V was pared by 1 base and J by 6 bases, with 3 bases between. Germline V lookup: CDR1 KGHSY, CDR2 FQNENV. This CDR3 comprises 11 residues. CDR3: CASSQLSEAFF. CDR3 bases: TGTGCCAGCAGCCAATTATCTGAAGCTTTCTTT.

This rearrangement joins TRBV2 to TRBJ1-1, with D maybe TRBD1 (5 bases). V was clipped by 8 bases and J by 3 bases, with 16 bases between them. Germline CDR1 reads SNHLY; CDR2 reads FYNNEI. The CDR3 extends over 14 amino acids. CDR3 loop: CASPLDRGYTEAFF. The DNA for the CDR3 is TGTGCCAGCCCTTTAGACCGGGGGTACACTGAAGCTTTCTTT. The full variable domain, in which reference TRBV2 and TRBJ1-1 provide the parts outside the CDR3, is EPEVTQTPSHQVTQMGQEVILRCVPISNHLYFYWYRQILGQKVEFLVSFYNNEISEKSEIFDDQFSVERPDGSNFTLKIRSTKLEDSAMYFCASPLDRGYTEAFFGQGTRLTVV.

A single count supports this clone. The chain employs TRBV6-2 or TRBV6-3 and TRBJ2-7; 7 nucleotides line up with TRBD1. V lost 2 bases, J lost 3 bases, and 4 bases stayed unmatched. Per the germline V gene, CDR1 is MNHEY and CDR2 is SVGEGT. CDR3 length: 14 residues. This chain's CDR3 is CASSYVRTGYEQYF. Here the CDR3 DNA reads TGTGCCAGCAGTTACGTGAGGACAGGCTACGAGCAGTACTTC.

V gene TRBV24-1 combines with J gene TRBJ2-1; the D gene is possibly TRBD2 (6 bases). The CDR3 spans 16 residues. V lost 5 bases, J lost 0 bases, and 13 bases lay in between. Germline-derived CDR1 and CDR2 are KGHDR and SFDVKD. This chain's CDR3 is CATSGPSASSYNEQFF. The CDR3 DNA reads as TGTGCCACCAGTGGTCCTAGCGCGAGCTCCTACAATGAGCAGTTCTTC.

The chain carries TRBV7-9 and TRBJ1-4; tentatively, D is TRBD1 (5 bases). The CDR3 spans 19 residues. Germline loops: CDR1 SEHNR, CDR2 FQNEAQ (reference sequence). Trimming cost V 5 bases and J 6 bases, with 28 bases left between them. The CDR3 loop reads CASSTGTGRNRPPHEKLFF. The CDR3 coding sequence is TGTGCCAGCAGCACCGGAACCGGTAGGAACAGGCCGCCTCATGAAAAACTGTTTTTT.

V usage is TRBV7-2 and J usage is TRBJ2-2, with 11 bases identical to TRBD2. The CDR3 loop spans 16 amino acids. Trimming took 6 bases from V and 0 from J; bases not matched to a gene: 3. Germline V gene lookup returns CDR1 SGHTA and CDR2 FQGNSA. The CDR3 spells CASRSLAGANTGELFF. CDR3 coding DNA: TGTGCCAGCAGATCACTAGCGGGGGCGAACACCGGGGAGCTGTTTTTT. The whole variable domain, filled in from reference TRBV7-2 and TRBJ2-2, reads GAGVSQSPSNKVTEKGKDVELRCDPISGHTALYWYRQSLGQGLEFLIYFQGNSAPDKSGLPSDRFSAERTGGSVSTLTIQRTQQEDSAVYLCASRSLAGANTGELFFGEGSRLTVL.

The genes are TRBV6-5 and TRBJ1-1, with 7 bases fitting TRBD1. Germline V CDR1 and CDR2: MNHEY, SVGAGI. This CDR3 has 14 residues. Trimming removed 6 bases from V and 1 base from J; junction bases left unmatched: 5. CDR3 loop: CASSRQGWNTEAFF. CDR3 in DNA: TGTGCCAGCAGCCGACAGGGATGGAACACTGAAGCTTTCTTT.

This clone was found once. J is TRBJ1-4 and V is TRBV7-2, with D perhaps matching TRBD1 (5 bases). V was clipped by 1 base and J by 2 bases, with 14 bases between them. Germline V CDR1 and CDR2: SGHTA, FQGNSA. The CDR3 is 17 amino acids. CDR3: CASSLVRGEGTNEKLFF. The CDR3 DNA reads as TGTGCCAGCAGCTTAGTCCGGGGGGAGGGGACTAATGAAAAACTGTTTTTT.

V usage is TRBV6-2 or TRBV6-3 and J usage is TRBJ2-7; 11 bases map to TRBD2. The germline gives CDR1 MNHEY, CDR2 SVGEGT. The CDR3 has 14 residues. The junction had 6 bases not matched to a gene; V was cut back by 5 bases and J by 6 bases. The CDR3 DNA is TGTGCCAGCAGTCTACTAGCGGGAGAAGGCGAGCAGTACTTC. Residues: CASSLLAGEGEQYF.

This clone has only one observation. V gene TRBV30 combines with J gene TRBJ1-5; the D is unclear. The CDR3 contains 14 residues. V lost 2 bases and J lost 5, with 13 bases in between. Looked up from germline, CDR1 is GTSNPN and CDR2 is SVGIG (reference sequence). CDR3 residues: CAWSTIPGHQPQHF. The DNA of the CDR3 is TGTGCCTGGAGTACTATTCCCGGTCATCAGCCCCAGCATTTT. The whole variable domain, remainder taken from reference TRBV30 and TRBJ1-5, is SQTIHQWPATLVQPVGSPLSLECTVEGTSNPNLYWYRQAAGRGLQLLFYSVGIGQISSEVPQNLSASRPQDRQFILSSKKLLLSDSGFYLCAWSTIPGHQPQHFGDGTRLSIL.

This clone was observed a few times. The rearrangement links TRBV10-3 to TRBJ1-2, with 8 bases fitting TRBD1. The V gene end was trimmed by 4 bases and the J gene end by 4 bases; junction bases not matched to a gene: 11. The length of the CDR3 is 16 residues. Per germline, CDR1 ENHRY and CDR2 SYGVKD. In nucleotides, the CDR3 is TGTGCCATCAGTGGTGGGCAGGGGGCGACGGGCTATGGCTACACCTTC. Translating gives CAISGGQGATGYGYTF.